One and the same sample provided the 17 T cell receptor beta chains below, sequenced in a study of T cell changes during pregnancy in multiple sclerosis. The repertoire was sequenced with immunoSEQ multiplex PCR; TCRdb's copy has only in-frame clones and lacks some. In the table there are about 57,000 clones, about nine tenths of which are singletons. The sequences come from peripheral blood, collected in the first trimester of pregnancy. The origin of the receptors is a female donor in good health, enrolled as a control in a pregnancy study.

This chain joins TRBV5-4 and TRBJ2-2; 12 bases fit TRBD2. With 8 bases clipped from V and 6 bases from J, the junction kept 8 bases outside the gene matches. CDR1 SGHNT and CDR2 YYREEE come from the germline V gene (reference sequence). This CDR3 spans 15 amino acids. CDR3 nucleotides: TGTGCCAGTTTCAGACTAGCGGGAGTTGCCGGGGAGCTGTTTTTT. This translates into CASFRLAGVAGELFF.

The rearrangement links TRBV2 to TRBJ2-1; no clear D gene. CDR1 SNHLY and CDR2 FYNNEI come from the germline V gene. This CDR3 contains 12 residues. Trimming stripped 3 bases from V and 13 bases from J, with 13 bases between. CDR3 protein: CASSDRQTFQFF. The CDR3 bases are TGTGCCAGCAGTGATCGGCAGACTTTTCAGTTCTTC.

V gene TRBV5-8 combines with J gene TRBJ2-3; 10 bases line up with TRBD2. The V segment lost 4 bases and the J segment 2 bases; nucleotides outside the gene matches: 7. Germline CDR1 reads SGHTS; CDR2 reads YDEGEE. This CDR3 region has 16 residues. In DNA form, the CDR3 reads TGTGCCAGCAGCAACGAAGGGACTAGCGCCACAGATACGCAGTATTTT. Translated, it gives CASSNEGTSATDTQYF.

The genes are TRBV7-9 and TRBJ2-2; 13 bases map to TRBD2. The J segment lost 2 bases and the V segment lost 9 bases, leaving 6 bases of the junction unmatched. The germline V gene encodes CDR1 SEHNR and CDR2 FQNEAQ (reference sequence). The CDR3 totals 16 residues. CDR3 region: CASYLGLAGNTGELFF. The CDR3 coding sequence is TGTGCCAGTTACCTGGGACTAGCGGGAAACACCGGGGAGCTGTTTTTT. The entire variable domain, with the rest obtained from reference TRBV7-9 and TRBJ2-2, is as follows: DTGVSQNPRHKITKRGQNVTFRCDPISEHNRLYWYRQTLGQGPEFLTYFQNEAQLEKSRLLSDRFSAERPKGSFSTLEIQRTEQGDSAMYLCASYLGLAGNTGELFFGEGSRLTVL.

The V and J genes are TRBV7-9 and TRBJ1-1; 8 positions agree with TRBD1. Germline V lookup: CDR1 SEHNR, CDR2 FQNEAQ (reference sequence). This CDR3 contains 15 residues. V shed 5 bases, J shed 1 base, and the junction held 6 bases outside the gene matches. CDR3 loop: CASSQGDRRNTEAFF. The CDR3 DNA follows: TGTGCCAGCAGCCAAGGGGACAGGAGGAACACTGAAGCTTTCTTT.

CDR3 nucleotide sequence: TGTGCCACCAGCAGAGATTGGGGACAGGGGGTCGAGGAGTACTTC. Translated: CATSRDWGQGVEEYF. The rearrangement uses TRBV15 and TRBJ2-4; TRBD1 matches 11 bases. This CDR3 has 15 amino acids. V was clipped by 0 bases and J by 14 bases; unmatched bases: 9. Germline V CDR1 and CDR2: LNHNV, YYDKDF (reference sequence). Complete variable domain (other parts from reference TRBV15 and TRBJ2-4): DAMVIQNPRYQVTQFGKPVTLSCSQTLNHNVMYWYQQKSSQAPKLLFHYYDKDFNNEADTPDNFQSRRPNTSFCFLDIRSPGLGDTAMYLCATSRDWGQGVEEYFGAGTRLSVL.

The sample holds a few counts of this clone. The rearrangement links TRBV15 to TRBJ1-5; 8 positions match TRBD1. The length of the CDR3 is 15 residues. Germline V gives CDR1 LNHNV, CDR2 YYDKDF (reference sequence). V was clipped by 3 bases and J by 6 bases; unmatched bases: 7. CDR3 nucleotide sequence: TGTGCCACCAGCAGCGACGGACAGGGAGGTCAGCCCCAGCATTTT. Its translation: CATSSDGQGGQPQHF.

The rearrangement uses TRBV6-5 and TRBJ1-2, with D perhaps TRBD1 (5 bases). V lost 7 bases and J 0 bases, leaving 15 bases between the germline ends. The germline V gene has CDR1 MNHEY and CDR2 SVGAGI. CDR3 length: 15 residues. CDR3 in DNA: TGTGCCAGCACCTCATATGGGGGGTCTAACTATGGCTACACCTTC. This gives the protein CASTSYGGSNYGYTF.

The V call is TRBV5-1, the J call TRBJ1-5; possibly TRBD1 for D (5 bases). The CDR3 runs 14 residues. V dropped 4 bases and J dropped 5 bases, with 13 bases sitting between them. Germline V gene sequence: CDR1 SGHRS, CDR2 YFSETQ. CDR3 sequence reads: CASSPGGGDQPQHF. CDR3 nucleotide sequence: TGCGCCAGCAGCCCGGGGGGAGGGGATCAGCCCCAGCATTTT.

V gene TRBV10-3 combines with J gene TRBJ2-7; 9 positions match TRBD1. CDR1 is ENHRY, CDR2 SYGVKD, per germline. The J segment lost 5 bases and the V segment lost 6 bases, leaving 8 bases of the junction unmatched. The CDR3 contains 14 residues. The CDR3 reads CAISRDRELNEQYF. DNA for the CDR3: TGTGCCATCAGCCGGGACAGGGAGCTGAACGAGCAGTACTTC.

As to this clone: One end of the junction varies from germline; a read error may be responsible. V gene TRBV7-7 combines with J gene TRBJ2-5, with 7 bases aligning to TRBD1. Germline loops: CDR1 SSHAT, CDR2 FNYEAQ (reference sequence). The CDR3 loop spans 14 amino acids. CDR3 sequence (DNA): TGTGCTAGCAGTCCGACCGGGACAGAAGAGACCCAGTACTTC. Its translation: CASSPTGTEETQYF.

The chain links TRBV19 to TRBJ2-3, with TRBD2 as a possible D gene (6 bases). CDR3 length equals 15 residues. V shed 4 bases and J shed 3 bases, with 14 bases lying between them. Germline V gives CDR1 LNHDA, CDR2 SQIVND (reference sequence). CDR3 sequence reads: CASSKAGPSTDTQYF. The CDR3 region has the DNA TGTGCCAGTAGTAAGGCGGGACCGAGTACAGATACGCAGTATTTT.

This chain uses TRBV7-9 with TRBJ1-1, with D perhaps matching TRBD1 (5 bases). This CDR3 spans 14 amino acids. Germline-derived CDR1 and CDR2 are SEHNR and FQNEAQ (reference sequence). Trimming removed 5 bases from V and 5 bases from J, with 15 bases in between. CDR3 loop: CASSAAGRGTEAFF. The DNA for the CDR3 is TGTGCCAGCAGCGCCGCAGGTAGGGGAACTGAAGCTTTCTTT.

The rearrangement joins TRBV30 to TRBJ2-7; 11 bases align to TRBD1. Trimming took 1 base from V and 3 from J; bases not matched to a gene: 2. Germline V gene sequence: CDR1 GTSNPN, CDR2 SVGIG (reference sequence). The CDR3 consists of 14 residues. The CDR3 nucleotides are TGTGCCTGGAGTGATGGGACAGGGGGCTACGAGCAGTACTTC. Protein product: CAWSDGTGGYEQYF. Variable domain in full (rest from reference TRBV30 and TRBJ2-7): SQTIHQWPATLVQPVGSPLSLECTVEGTSNPNLYWYRQAAGRGLQLLFYSVGIGQISSEVPQNLSASRPQDRQFILSSKKLLLSDSGFYLCAWSDGTGGYEQYFGPGTRLTVT.

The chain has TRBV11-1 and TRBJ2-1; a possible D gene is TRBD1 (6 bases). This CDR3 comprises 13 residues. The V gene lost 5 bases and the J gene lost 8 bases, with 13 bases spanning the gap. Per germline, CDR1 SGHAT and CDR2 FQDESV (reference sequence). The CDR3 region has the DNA TGTGCCAGCAGCCCGGGACAAAACTATGAGCAGTTCTTC. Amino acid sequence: CASSPGQNYEQFF.

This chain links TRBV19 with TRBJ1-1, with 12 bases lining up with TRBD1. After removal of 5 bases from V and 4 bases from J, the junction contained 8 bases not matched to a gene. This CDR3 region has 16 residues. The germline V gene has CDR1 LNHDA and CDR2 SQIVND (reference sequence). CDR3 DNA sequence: TGTGCCAGTAGTGGGGGGACAGGGGGCATAGGCACTGAAGCTTTCTTT. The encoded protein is CASSGGTGGIGTEAFF.

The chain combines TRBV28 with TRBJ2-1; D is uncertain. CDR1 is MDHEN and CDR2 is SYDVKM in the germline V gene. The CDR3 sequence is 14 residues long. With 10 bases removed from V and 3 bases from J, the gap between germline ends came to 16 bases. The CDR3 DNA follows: TGTGCCACCCTCTCTAAGCGCTTCTACAATGAGCAGTTCTTC. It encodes CATLSKRFYNEQFF.